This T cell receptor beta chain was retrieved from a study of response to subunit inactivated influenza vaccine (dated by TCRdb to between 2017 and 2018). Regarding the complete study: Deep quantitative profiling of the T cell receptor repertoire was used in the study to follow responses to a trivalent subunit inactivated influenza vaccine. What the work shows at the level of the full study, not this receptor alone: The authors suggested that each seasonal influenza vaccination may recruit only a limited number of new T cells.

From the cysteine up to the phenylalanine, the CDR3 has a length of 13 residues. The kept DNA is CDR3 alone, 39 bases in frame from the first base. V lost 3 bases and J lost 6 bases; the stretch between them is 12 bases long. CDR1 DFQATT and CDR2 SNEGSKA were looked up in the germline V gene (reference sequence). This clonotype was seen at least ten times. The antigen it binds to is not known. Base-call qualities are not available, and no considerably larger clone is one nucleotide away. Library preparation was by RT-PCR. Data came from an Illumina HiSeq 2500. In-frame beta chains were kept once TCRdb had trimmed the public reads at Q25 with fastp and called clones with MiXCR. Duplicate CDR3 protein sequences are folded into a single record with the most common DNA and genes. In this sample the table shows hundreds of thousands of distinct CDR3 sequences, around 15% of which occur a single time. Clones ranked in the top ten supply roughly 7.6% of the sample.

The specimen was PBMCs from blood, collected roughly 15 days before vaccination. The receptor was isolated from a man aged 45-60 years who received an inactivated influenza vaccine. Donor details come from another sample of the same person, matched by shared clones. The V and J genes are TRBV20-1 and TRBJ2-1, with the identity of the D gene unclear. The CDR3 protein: CSARPVVANEQFF. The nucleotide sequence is TGCAGTGCTAGGCCCGTGGTCGCCAATGAGCAGTTCTTC.